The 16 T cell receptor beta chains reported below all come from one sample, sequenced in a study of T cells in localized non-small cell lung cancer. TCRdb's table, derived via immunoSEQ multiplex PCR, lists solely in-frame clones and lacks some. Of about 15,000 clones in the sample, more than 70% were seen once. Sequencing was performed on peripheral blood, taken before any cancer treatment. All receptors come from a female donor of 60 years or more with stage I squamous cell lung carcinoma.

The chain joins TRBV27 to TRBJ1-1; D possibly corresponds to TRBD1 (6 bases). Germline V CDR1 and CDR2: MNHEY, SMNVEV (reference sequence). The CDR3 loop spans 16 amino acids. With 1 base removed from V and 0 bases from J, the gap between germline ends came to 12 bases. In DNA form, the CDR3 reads TGTGCCAGCAGTTTATTCCCGCCAGGGGTGAACACTGAAGCTTTCTTT. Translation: CASSLFPPGVNTEAFF.

The CDR3 region has the DNA TGTGCCAGCGGGTCTAGCGGGAGGGGCTTGATCCACGAGCAGTACTTC. Translated: CASGSSGRGLIHEQYF. The chain couples TRBV11-2 to TRBJ2-7; TRBD2 agrees at 12 bases. V lost 8 bases to trimming and J lost 5 bases; unmatched junction nucleotides: 13. Per germline, CDR1 SGHAT and CDR2 FQNNGV. This CDR3 comprises 16 residues.

CDR3 loop: CASSIYGDLSNQPQHF. As DNA, the CDR3 is TGTGCCAGTAGTATCTATGGAGACCTTAGCAATCAGCCCCAGCATTTT. The rearrangement links TRBV19 to TRBJ1-5; no definite D call. Trimming stripped 3 bases from V and 0 bases from J, with 12 bases between. This CDR3 comprises 16 residues. Germline CDR1 reads LNHDA; CDR2 reads SQIVND (reference sequence).

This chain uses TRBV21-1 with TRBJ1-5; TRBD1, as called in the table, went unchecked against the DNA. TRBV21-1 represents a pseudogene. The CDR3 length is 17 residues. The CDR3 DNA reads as TGTGCCCTACTCGACAGGCTCCCGCACTATAGCAATCAGCCCCAGCATTTT. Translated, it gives CALLDRLPHYSNQPQHF.

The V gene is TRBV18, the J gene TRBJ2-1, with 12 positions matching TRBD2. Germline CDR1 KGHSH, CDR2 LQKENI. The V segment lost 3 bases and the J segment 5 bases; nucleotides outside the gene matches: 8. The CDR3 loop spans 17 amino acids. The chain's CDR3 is CASSPPTSGRWHNEQFF. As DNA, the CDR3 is TGTGCCAGCTCACCGCCGACTAGCGGGAGATGGCACAATGAGCAGTTCTTC.

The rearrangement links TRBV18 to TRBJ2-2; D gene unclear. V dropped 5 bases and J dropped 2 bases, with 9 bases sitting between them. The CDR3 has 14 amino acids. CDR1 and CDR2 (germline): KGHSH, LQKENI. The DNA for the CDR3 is TGTGCCAGCTCAGGAGAGACTAACACCGGGGAGCTGTTTTTT. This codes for CASSGETNTGELFF.

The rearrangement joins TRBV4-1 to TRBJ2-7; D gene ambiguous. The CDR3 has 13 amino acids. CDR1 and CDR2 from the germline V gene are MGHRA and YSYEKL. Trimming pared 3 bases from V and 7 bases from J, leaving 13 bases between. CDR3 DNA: TGCGCCAGCAGCCAGGGCGTAGCATCAGAGCAGTACTTC. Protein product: CASSQGVASEQYF.

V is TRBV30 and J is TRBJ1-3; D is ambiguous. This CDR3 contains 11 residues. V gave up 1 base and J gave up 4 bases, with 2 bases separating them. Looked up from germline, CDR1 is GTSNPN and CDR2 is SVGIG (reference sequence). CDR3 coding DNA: TGTGCCTGGAGTGGGGGAAACACCATATATTTT. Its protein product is CAWSGGNTIYF. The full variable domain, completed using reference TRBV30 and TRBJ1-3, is SQTIHQWPATLVQPVGSPLSLECTVEGTSNPNLYWYRQAAGRGLQLLFYSVGIGQISSEVPQNLSASRPQDRQFILSSKKLLLSDSGFYLCAWSGGNTIYFGEGSWLTVV.

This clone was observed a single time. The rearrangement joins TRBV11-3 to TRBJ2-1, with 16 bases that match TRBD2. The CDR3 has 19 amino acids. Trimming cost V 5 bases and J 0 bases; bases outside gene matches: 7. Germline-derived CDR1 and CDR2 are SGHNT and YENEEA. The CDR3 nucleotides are TGTGCCAGCAGCCAGGGGACTAGCGGGGGGGGTCCCTCCTACAATGAGCAGTTCTTC. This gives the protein CASSQGTSGGGPSYNEQFF. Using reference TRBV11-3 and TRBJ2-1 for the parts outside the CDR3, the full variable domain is EAGVVQSPRYKIIEKKQPVAFWCNPISGHNTLYWYLQNLGQGPELLIRYENEEAVDDSQLPKDRFSAERLKGVDSTLKIQPAELGDSAVYLCASSQGTSGGGPSYNEQFFGPGTRLTVL.

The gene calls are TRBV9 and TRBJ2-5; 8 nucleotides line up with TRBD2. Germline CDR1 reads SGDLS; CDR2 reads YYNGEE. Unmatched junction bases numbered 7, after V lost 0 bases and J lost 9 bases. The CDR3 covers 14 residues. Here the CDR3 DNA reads TGTGCCAGCAGCGTAGACCCTAGCGGGCGGGCCCAGTACTTC. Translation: CASSVDPSGRAQYF.

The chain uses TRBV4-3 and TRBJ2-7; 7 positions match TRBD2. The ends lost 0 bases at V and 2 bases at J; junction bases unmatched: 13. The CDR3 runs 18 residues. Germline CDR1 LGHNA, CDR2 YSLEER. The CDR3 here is CASSQDAVRAGVPYEQYF. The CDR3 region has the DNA TGCGCCAGCAGCCAAGATGCGGTTAGGGCGGGAGTCCCCTACGAGCAGTACTTC.

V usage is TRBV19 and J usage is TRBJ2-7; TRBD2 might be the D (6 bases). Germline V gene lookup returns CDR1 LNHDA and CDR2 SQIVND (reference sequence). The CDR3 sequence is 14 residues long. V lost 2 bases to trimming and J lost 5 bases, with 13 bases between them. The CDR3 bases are TGTGCCAGTAGTATATTGGGCACTAGCCACGAGCAGTACTTC. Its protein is CASSILGTSHEQYF.

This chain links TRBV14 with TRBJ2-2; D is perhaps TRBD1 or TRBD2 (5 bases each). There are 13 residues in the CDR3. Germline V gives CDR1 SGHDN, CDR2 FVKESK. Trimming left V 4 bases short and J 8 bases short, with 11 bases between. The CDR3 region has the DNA TGTGCCAGCAGCCTCAGGGAGTTAGGGGAGCTGTTTTTT. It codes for CASSLRELGELFF.

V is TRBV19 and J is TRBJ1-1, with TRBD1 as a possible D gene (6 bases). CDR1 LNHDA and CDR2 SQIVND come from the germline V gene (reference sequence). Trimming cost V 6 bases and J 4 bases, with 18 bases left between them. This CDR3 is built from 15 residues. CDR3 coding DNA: TGTGCCAGTAGCAGGGACAATATAGTGGGCACTGAAGCTTTCTTT. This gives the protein CASSRDNIVGTEAFF.

This CDR3 reads CASSPGQGNTGELFF. CDR3 coding DNA: TGTGCCAGCAGCCCCGGACAGGGTAACACCGGGGAGCTGTTTTTT. This rearrangement joins TRBV11-2 to TRBJ2-2; 8 bases are shared with TRBD1. The CDR3 spans 15 residues. Germline lookup yields CDR1 SGHAT and CDR2 FQNNGV. Trimming at V came to 5 bases and at J to 2 bases, leaving 4 bases not matched to a gene. The whole variable domain, remainder taken from reference TRBV11-2 and TRBJ2-2, is EAGVAQSPRYKIIEKRQSVAFWCNPISGHATLYWYQQILGQGPKLLIQFQNNGVVDDSQLPKDRFSAERLKGVDSTLKIQPAKLEDSAVYLCASSPGQGNTGELFFGEGSRLTVL.

CDR3 protein: CASSSLVGTYEQYF. The CDR3 region has the DNA TGTGCCAGCAGTTCACTAGTGGGGACCTACGAGCAGTACTTC. The J gene is TRBJ2-7, the V gene TRBV6-6; weak D call: TRBD2 (5 bases). CDR3 length equals 14 residues. Germline lookup yields CDR1 MNHNY and CDR2 SVGAGI (reference sequence). Between the trimmed V and J ends, which lost 4 bases and 2 bases, there was a span of 12 bases.